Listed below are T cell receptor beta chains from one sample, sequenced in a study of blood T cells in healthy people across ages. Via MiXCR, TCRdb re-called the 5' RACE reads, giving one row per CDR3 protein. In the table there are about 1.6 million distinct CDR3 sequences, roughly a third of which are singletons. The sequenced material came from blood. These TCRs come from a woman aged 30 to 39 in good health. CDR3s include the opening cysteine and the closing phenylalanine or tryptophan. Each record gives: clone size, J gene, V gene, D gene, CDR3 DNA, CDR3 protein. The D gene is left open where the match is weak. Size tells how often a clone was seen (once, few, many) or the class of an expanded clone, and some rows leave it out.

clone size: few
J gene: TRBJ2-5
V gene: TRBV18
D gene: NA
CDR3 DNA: TGTGCCAGCTCACCACCGGCGGGGGCGGAGACCCAGTACTTC
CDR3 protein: CASSPPAGAETQYF

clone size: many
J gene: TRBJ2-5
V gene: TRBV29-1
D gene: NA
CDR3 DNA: TGCAGCGTGGGGAACATCCAAGAGACCCAGTACTTC
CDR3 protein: CSVGNIQETQYF

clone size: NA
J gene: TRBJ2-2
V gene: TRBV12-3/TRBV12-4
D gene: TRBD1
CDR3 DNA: TGTGCCAGCAGTGGGGGGGACAGGGTTACCGGGGAGCTGTTTTTT
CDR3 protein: CASSGGDRVTGELFF

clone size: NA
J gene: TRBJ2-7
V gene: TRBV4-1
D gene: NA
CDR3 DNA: TGCGCCAGCAGCCAAGCGGGCTCCCCATACGAGCAGTACTTC
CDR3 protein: CASSQAGSPYEQYF

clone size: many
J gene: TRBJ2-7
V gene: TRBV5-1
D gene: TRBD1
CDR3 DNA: TGCGCCAGCAGCTGGGACAGGGGGAACTACGAGCAGTACTTC
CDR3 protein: CASSWDRGNYEQYF

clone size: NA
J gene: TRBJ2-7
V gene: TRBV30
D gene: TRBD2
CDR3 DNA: TGTGCCTGGAGTGCTACGGGAGGGCCGTCCTACGAGCAGTACTTC
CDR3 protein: CAWSATGGPSYEQYF

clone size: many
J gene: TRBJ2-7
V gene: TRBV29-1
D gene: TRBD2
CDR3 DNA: TGCAGCGCCGCTAGCGGGAGAACCGACGAGCAGTACTTC
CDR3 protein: CSAASGRTDEQYF

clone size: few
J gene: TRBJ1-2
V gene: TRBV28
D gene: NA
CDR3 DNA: TGTGCCAGCAGCAAAATAGGAGGGTATGGCTACACCTTC
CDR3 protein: CASSKIGGYGYTF

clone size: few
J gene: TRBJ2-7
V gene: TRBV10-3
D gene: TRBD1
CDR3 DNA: TGTGCCATCAGTGGGGACAGGGAAAGGCAGTACTTC
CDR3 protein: CAISGDRERQYF

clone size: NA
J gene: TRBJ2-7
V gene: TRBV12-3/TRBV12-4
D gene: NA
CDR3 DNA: TGTGCCAGCAGCACCGGGGACCGGGCGCTCTCCTACGAGCAGTACTTC
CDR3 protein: CASSTGDRALSYEQYF

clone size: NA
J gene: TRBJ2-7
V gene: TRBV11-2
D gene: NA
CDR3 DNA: TGTGCCAGCAGCTTAGATACAGGGGGGGCCCAGGCCGAGTACTTC
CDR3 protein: CASSLDTGGAQAEYF

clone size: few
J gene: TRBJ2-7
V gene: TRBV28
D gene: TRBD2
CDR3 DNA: TGTGCCAGTAGCGGGGGTGTCATCTCCTACGAGCAGTACTTC
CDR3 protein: CASSGGVISYEQYF

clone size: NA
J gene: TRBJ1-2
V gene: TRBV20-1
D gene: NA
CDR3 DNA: TGCAGTGCTAGACCGCAGCCTGATGGCTACACCTTC
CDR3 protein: CSARPQPDGYTF

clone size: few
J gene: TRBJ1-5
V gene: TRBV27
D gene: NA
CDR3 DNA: TGTGCCAGCAGCCCCACAAGGGGTTATAGCAATCAGCCCCAGCATTTT
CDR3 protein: CASSPTRGYSNQPQHF

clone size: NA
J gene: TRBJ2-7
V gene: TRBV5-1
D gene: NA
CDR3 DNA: TGCGCCAGCAGCCTCTCGGCACAGGGTGCCTACGAGCAGTACTTC
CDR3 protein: CASSLSAQGAYEQYF

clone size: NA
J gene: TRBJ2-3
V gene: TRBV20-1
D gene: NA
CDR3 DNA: TGCAGTGCCCCTAGGCGCCCTAGCGACACAGATACGCAGTATTTT
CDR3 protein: CSAPRRPSDTDTQYF

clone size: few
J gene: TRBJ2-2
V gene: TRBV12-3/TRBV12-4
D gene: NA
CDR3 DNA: TGTGCCAGCAGTTTAGATTGGGTCAGGAACACCGGGGGGCTGTTTTTT
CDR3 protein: CASSLDWVRNTGGLFF

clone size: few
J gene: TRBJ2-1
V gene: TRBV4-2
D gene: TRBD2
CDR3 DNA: TGTGCCAGCAGCTCACCCTTCCTAGCGGGAGTCCTCAATGAGCAGTTCTTC
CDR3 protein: CASSSPFLAGVLNEQFF

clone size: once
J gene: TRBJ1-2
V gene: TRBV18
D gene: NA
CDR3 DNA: TGTGCCAGCTCACCAGACCAGGGGCTCTATGGCTACACCTTC
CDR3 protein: CASSPDQGLYGYTF

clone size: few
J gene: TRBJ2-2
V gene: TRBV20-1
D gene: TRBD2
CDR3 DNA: TGCAGTGCTAGAGATTTTCGGGGGGGCAGCACCGGGGAGCTGTTTTTT
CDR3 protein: CSARDFRGGSTGELFF

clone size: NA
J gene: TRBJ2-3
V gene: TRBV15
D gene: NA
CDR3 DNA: TGTGCCACCAGCAGACCCACAGAGACAGATACGCAGTATTTT
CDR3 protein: CATSRPTETDTQYF

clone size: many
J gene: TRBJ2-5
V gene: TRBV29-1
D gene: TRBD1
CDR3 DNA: TGCAGCGTTGACCCATCTGCAACAGGGGAAGAGACCCAGTACTTC
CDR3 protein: CSVDPSATGEETQYF

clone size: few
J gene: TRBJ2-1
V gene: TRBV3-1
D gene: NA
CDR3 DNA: TGTGCCAGCAGCCACTCTCTTAGCGGCAGCTCCTACAATGAGCAGTTCTTC
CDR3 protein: CASSHSLSGSSYNEQFF